This T cell receptor beta chain was found in a study of T cells after somatic rescue of genetic block (dated by TCRdb to 2018 to 2021). Notes on the research overall: What the study looked at was long-term robustness, specifically in a T-cell system that came about through somatic rescue of a genetic block in T-cell development.

For CDR1 and CDR2, the germline V gene lists MNHEY and SVGAGI. Cut back by 0 bases and 6 bases, the V and J ends lie 9 bases apart. Inclusive of the bounding cysteine and phenylalanine, the CDR3 is 14 residues long. Only the CDR3 portion is preserved as DNA: 42 bases, with reading frame beginning at the first base. The library was built by means of the immunoSEQ multiplex PCR assay. TCRdb obtained this table from immuneACCESS and retained in-frame rearrangements with V and J assigned. These tables miss some clones; where compared with another copy, unresolved V genes account for less than half of the shortfall, and the remainder is unexplained. Within this sample are over 12,000 clones, with approximately 76% of them counted one time only. Approximately 15% of the sample is in the top ten clones. This clone was counted between two and nine times. The target of this receptor is not known. No base-level quality is on record; no much larger clone is a single base apart.

The rearrangement joined TRBV6-5 to TRBJ2-1; the D match is possibly TRBD1 or TRBD2, with 5 bases aligned in each. Input material: peripheral blood mononuclear cells (PBMCs). This TCR derives from a boy under 18. CDR3 protein: CASSYSGAPNEQFF. The DNA reads TGTGCCAGCAGTTACTCCGGGGCACCCAATGAGCAGTTCTTC.